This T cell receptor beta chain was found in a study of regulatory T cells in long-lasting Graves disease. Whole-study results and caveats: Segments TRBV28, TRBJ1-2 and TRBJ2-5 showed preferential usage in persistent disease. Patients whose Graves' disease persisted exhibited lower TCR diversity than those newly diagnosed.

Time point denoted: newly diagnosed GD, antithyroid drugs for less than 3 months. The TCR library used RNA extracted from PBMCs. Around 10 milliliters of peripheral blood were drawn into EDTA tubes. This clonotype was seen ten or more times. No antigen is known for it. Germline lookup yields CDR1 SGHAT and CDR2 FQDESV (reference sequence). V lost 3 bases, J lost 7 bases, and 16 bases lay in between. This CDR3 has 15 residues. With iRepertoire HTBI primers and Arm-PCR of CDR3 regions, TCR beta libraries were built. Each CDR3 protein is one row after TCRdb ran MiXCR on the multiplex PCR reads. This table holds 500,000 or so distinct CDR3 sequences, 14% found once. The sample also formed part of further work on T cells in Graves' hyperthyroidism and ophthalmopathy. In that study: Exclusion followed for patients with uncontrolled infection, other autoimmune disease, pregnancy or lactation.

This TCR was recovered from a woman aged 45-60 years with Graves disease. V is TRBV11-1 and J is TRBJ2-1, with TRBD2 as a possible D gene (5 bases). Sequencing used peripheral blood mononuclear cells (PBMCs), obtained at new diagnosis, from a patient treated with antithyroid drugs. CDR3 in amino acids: CASSFELLAGNEQFF. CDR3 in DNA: TGTGCCAGCAGCTTTGAGTTGCTAGCCGGTAATGAGCAGTTCTTC.